The present T cell receptor (beta chain) was sequenced within a study of T cell changes during pregnancy in multiple sclerosis. Sequencing used immunoSEQ multiplex PCR; TCRdb keeps in-frame clones, though not all of them. The data show approximately 53,000 clones, around 94% seen once. Germline CDR1 is MNHEY and CDR2 is SMNVEV (reference sequence). The CDR3 runs 13 residues. Trimming took 7 bases from V and 1 from J, leaving 10 bases between them. The TCR sequence derives from a female donor with multiple sclerosis, enrolled in a pregnancy study. The V and J genes are TRBV27 and TRBJ1-1; D is unclear. The sample consisted of CD4+ T cells from peripheral blood mononuclear cells, taken before pregnancy. CDR3 protein: CASTRIPNTEAFF. For the CDR3, the DNA is TGTGCCAGCACTCGTATCCCGAACACTGAAGCTTTCTTT.